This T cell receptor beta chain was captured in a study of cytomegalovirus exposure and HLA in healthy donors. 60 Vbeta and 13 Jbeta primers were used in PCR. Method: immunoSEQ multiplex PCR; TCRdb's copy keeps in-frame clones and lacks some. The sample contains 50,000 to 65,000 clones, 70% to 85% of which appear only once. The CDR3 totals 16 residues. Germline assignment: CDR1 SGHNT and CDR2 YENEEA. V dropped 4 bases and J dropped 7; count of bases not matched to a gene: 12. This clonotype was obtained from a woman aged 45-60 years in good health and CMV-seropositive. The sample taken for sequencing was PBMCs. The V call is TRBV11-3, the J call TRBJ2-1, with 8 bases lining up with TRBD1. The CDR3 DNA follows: TGTGCCAGCAGCTCCGTAAGGGCAGGGGGCCAAAATGAGCAGTTCTTC. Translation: CASSSVRAGGQNEQFF.